This TCR beta chain was documented in a study of OX40 agonist ivuxolimab in advanced cancers. About the study: Intravenous ivuxolimab at 0.01 to 10 mg/kg was given to patients every 2 weeks. Two patients with cutaneous melanoma and one with hepatocellular carcinoma, three in total, showed partial responses.

Study observations and caveats: Both blood CD4+ and CD8+ T cells showed clonal growth by week 6 at 0.1 to 3.0 mg/kg. Expanded clones belonging to CD8+ T cells outnumbered, on average, those of CD4+.

This clone was detected only once. Its antigen is currently unknown. Profiling relied on immunoSEQ multiplex PCR, and the TCRdb table lists in-frame clones only, not all of them. Here the sample spans tens of thousands of clones, just over 85% being singletons. This TCR was sampled from an adult with an advanced solid tumor such as melanoma, head and neck, liver or kidney cancer. Sequences were derived from CD4+ or CD8+ T cells sorted from blood, sampled in a trial of the OX40 agonist ivuxolimab.

In nucleotides, the CDR3 is TGTGCCAGCAGTGAAAGAGGCGGCCTTGGGGAGCAGTACTTC. Protein: CASSERGGLGEQYF. The rearrangement joins TRBV6-5 to TRBJ2-7; no reliable D call. The CDR3 is made up of 14 amino acids. Trimming pared 5 bases from V and 7 bases from J, leaving 18 bases between. Germline CDR1 and CDR2: MNHEY and SVGAGI.